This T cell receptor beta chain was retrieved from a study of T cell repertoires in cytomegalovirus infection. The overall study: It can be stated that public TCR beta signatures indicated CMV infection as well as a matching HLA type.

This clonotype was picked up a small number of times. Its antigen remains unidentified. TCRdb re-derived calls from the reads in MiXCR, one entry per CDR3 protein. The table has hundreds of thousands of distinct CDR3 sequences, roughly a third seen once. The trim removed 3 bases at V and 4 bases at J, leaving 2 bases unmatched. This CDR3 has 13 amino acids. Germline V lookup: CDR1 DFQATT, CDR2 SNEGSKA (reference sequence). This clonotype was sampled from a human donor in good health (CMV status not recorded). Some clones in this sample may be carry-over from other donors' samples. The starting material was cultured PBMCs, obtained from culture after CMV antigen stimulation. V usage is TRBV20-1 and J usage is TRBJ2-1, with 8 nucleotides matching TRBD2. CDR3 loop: CSARTSAYNEQFF. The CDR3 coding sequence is TGCAGTGCTAGGACTAGCGCGTACAATGAGCAGTTCTTC.